This paragraph reports one T cell receptor beta chain. Its antigen is not identified. The entry originates in a study of shared clonotypes between healthy human individuals. The germline gives CDR1 KGHSH, CDR2 LQKENI. The CDR3 is 18 amino acids. V was pared by 3 bases and J by 4 bases, with 13 bases of the junction left unmatched. Regarding the study as a whole: Blood alone was sampled, and tissue repertoires likely differ. The authors expected sequencing depth to affect clonotype sharing among donors.

Measured with immunoSEQ multiplex PCR; TCRdb has only the in-frame clones, and not every one. The table records about 1 million clones, 75% to 80% of them present only once. The sequence came from a young man in good health. Some clones in this sample may be carry-over from other donors' samples. Sequencing was done on a sample of memory CD4+ T cells from PBMCs. Subset given: CD45RA-negative fraction. The chain is built from TRBV18 and TRBJ2-5; 11 bases match TRBD1. The CDR3 DNA reads as TGTGCCAGCTCACCCACCAGTGGAGGACAGGGGGCGGGAGAGACCCAGTACTTC. Protein: CASSPTSGGQGAGETQYF.